These 13 T cell receptor beta chains share one sample of origin, sequenced in a study of OX40 agonist ivuxolimab in advanced cancers. The protocol was immunoSEQ multiplex PCR, while the TCRdb copy is restricted to in-frame clones and leaves out a portion. Altogether almost 70,000 clones are present, 91% being singletons, with the ten largest covering under 0.35%. This specimen consisted of CD4+ or CD8+ T cells sorted from blood, obtained in a trial of the OX40 agonist ivuxolimab. Every receptor here comes from an adult with an advanced solid tumor such as melanoma, head and neck, liver or kidney cancer.

This chain joins TRBV19 and TRBJ2-2; perhaps TRBD2 as D (6 bases). CDR1 is LNHDA and CDR2 is SQIVND in the germline V gene (reference sequence). The CDR3 length is 15 residues. V lost 5 bases, J lost 6 bases, and 16 bases lay in between. The CDR3 here is CASSWDSSSPGELFF. Here the CDR3 DNA reads TGTGCCAGTAGTTGGGACTCAAGTTCACCCGGGGAGCTGTTTTTT.

The V call is TRBV19, the J call TRBJ2-3; D remains ambiguous. CDR1 and CDR2 (germline): LNHDA, SQIVND (reference sequence). The CDR3 is 14 residues long. The V end lost 4 bases, the J end lost 1 base, and 9 bases lay between the germline ends. This CDR3 is CASSTGTGTDTQYF. CDR3 nucleotide sequence: TGTGCCAGTAGTACGGGCACAGGCACAGATACGCAGTATTTT.

This clone has just a few counts. The chain links TRBV6-5 to TRBJ2-3; 9 bases are shared with TRBD2. The CDR3 spans 15 residues. J gave up 4 bases and V 6 bases, and 8 bases lay outside the gene matches. Germline CDR1 is MNHEY and CDR2 is SVGAGI. The CDR3 DNA reads as TGTGCCAGCAGCCGTCTAGCGGGGTTGCCAGATACGCAGTATTTT. This translates into CASSRLAGLPDTQYF.

The rearrangement joins TRBV18 to TRBJ1-1, with 8 bases lining up with TRBD1. The germline V gene has CDR1 KGHSH and CDR2 LQKENI. V lost 3 bases and J lost 3; bases outside the gene matches: 9. The CDR3 contains 16 residues. CDR3: CASSPESGGSDTEAFF. The CDR3 region has the DNA TGTGCCAGCTCACCGGAGTCAGGGGGCTCGGACACTGAAGCTTTCTTT.

V gene TRBV2 combines with J gene TRBJ2-1, with a weak D call TRBD2 (6 bases). The CDR3 contains 16 residues. From germline, CDR1 is SNHLY and CDR2 FYNNEI. Trimming cost V 7 bases and J 5 bases, with 21 bases left between them. The DNA of the CDR3 is TGTGCCAGCAACCATGCCGGCGGGAACACCCACAATGAGCAGTTCTTC. Translating gives CASNHAGGNTHNEQFF.

The V gene is TRBV6-5, the J gene TRBJ2-2; no clear D. V was clipped by 7 bases and J by 4 bases, with 4 bases between them. The CDR3 has 11 residues. Per the germline V gene, CDR1 is MNHEY and CDR2 is SVGAGI. CDR3 bases: TGTGCCAGCAAAACCACCGGGGAGCTGTTTTTT. This sequence encodes CASKTTGELFF.

This clone is a singleton in its sample. The chain recombines TRBV27 with TRBJ2-2; 8 bases agree with TRBD2. J was trimmed by 7 bases and V by 0 bases; bases with no gene match: 7. The germline CDR1 and CDR2 sequences are MNHEY and SMNVEV (reference sequence). This CDR3 region has 16 residues. The CDR3 spells CASSLSRGAKGGELFF. In DNA, the CDR3 is TGTGCCAGCAGTTTATCGCGGGGGGCAAAAGGCGGGGAGCTGTTTTTT.

The chain recombines TRBV11-2 with TRBJ2-6, with D unresolved. The CDR3 runs to 13 residues. Germline V gene sequence: CDR1 SGHAT, CDR2 FQNNGV. Trimming stripped 3 bases from V and 0 bases from J, with 0 bases between. This chain's CDR3 is CASSFSGANVLTF. In DNA form, the CDR3 reads TGTGCCAGCAGCTTCTCTGGGGCCAACGTCCTGACTTTC. The whole variable domain, remainder taken from reference TRBV11-2 and TRBJ2-6, is EAGVAQSPRYKIIEKRQSVAFWCNPISGHATLYWYQQILGQGPKLLIQFQNNGVVDDSQLPKDRFSAERLKGVDSTLKIQPAKLEDSAVYLCASSFSGANVLTFGAGSRLTVL.

This chain joins TRBV28 and TRBJ1-3; D might be TRBD1 (5 bases). V lost 0 bases and J 2 bases, leaving 8 bases between the germline ends. Germline CDR1 is MDHEN and CDR2 is SYDVKM. The CDR3 spans 15 residues. This CDR3 is CASSLWRGAGNTIYF. CDR3 nucleotide sequence: TGTGCCAGCAGTTTATGGAGGGGCGCTGGAAACACCATATATTTT.

In this sample, this clone turned up a few times. V is TRBV15 and J is TRBJ1-1; D uncertain. The germline CDR1 and CDR2 sequences are LNHNV and YYDKDF (reference sequence). The CDR3 totals 15 residues. Trimming took 0 bases from V and 8 from J, leaving 16 bases between them. CDR3 amino acids: CATSRDYAGNKEAFF. Written as DNA, the CDR3 is TGTGCCACCAGCAGAGATTATGCAGGTAACAAAGAAGCTTTCTTT.

This rearrangement joins TRBV5-1 to TRBJ2-1, with D unclear. Trimming stripped 0 bases from V and 4 bases from J, with 8 bases between. Germline CDR1 and CDR2: SGHRS and YFSETQ. The CDR3 totals 14 residues. CDR3 loop: CASSLGNPYNEQFF. The CDR3 bases are TGCGCCAGCAGCTTGGGGAACCCTTACAATGAGCAGTTCTTC.

This chain links TRBV10-3 with TRBJ1-2; D call uncertain. The CDR3 loop spans 14 amino acids. With 3 bases removed from V and 2 bases from J, the gap between germline ends came to 10 bases. Germline loops: CDR1 ENHRY, CDR2 SYGVKD. The DNA of the CDR3 is TGTGCCATCAGTGACGAGACGGGGAACTATGGCTACACCTTC. Translating it yields CAISDETGNYGYTF.

The V and J genes are TRBV5-1 and TRBJ2-5; tentatively, D is TRBD1 or TRBD2 (5 bases each). The CDR3 runs 14 residues. V lost 5 bases to trimming and J lost 0 bases, with 11 bases between them. The V gene's germline CDR1 is SGHRS and CDR2 YFSETQ. CDR3 coding DNA: TGCGCCAGCAGGGACGGGACCTACCAAGAGACCCAGTACTTC. Translation gives CASRDGTYQETQYF.